One TCR beta chain is described in this entry. Libraries were prepared by immunoSEQ multiplex PCR; TCRdb keeps only in-frame clonotypes and omits some of them. The table shows tens of thousands of clones, with about 92% occurring only once. This sample was included in a study of T cell changes during pregnancy in multiple sclerosis. The sequence was obtained from a female donor with multiple sclerosis, enrolled in a pregnancy study. The sequenced sample was CD8+ T cells from peripheral blood mononuclear cells, obtained in the third trimester of pregnancy.

CDR3 nucleotides: TGTGCCTGGGCTCCGGGACACGGGTTTGGACTGTTTTTT. It yields the protein CAWAPGHGFGLFF. The gene calls are TRBV30 and TRBJ1-4; D perhaps matches TRBD1 (6 bases). The CDR3 consists of 13 residues. In germline, CDR1 is GTSNPN, CDR2 SVGIG (reference sequence). The V end was cut by 5 bases, the J end by 13 bases, with 20 bases between.